The sequence of this TCR beta chain was determined in a study of molecular identifiers for immune sequencing clone quantification. Naive CD8 libraries came from approximately 20,000 to 1,000,000 sorted cells with 10%, 30% or 50% RNA. Germline V gene lookup returns CDR1 SGHAT and CDR2 FQNNGV. V was pared by 5 bases and J by 6 bases, with 9 bases between. CDR3 size: 12 residues. Previously described methods and listed TCR primers were used for bulk TCR libraries. From the PCR reads, TCRdb called clonotypes with MiXCR, one entry per CDR3 protein. The sample shows approximately 100,000 distinct CDR3 sequences, roughly a third of them seen only once. This clonotype was found many times. The target antigen is unknown. Regarding the study as a whole: Same-barcode identical TCR molecules could make highly expanded clones look smaller than they are.

The origin of this receptor is a human donor in good health. Some libraries in this study had Jurkat cell RNA spiked in. The sample consisted of naive CD8+ T cells from blood, with Jurkat cell RNA spiked in. The subset was: FACS-sorted CD8+CD4-CCR7+CD45RA+ naive T cells. The chain is built from TRBV11-2 and TRBJ2-3; D is perhaps TRBD1 (6 bases). This CDR3 is CASSPQGDTQYF. For the CDR3, the DNA is TGTGCCAGCAGCCCACAGGGCGATACGCAGTATTTT.